Following are 22 T cell receptor beta chains from one sample sequenced in a study of technical replicates of blood from a handful of donors (dated by TCRdb to 2016 to 2017). The library was made by the immunoSEQ multiplex PCR assay. TCRdb retrieved this table from immuneACCESS and kept in-frame rearrangements only. Not all clones are present; in checked studies, unresolved V genes account for under half, and no reason is known for the remainder. Across this sample there are some 15,000 clones, with 82% seen only once. The ten largest clonotypes hold around 10% of the sample. The sequencing input was PBMCs. These receptors came from a human donor in good health. Some clones in this sample may be carry-over from other donors' samples.

The chain has TRBV5-1 and TRBJ1-1; 7 bases match TRBD1. Per the germline V gene, CDR1 is SGHRS and CDR2 is YFSETQ. J gave up 1 base and V 2 bases, and 5 bases lay outside the gene matches. The CDR3 sequence is 15 residues long. The CDR3 bases are TGCGCCAGCAGCTTTCAGGGGGGAGGGAACACTGAAGCTTTCTTT. Residues: CASSFQGGGNTEAFF.

The chain employs TRBV29-1 and TRBJ2-1; maybe TRBD1 (6 bases). This CDR3 region has 12 residues. The ends were cut back, 7 bases at V and 7 bases at J, with 14 bases in the middle. Germline lookup yields CDR1 SQVTM and CDR2 ANQGSEA. Here the CDR3 reads CSGGRRGNEQFF. The DNA of the CDR3 is TGCAGCGGTGGACGCAGGGGAAATGAGCAGTTCTTC.

The J gene is TRBJ1-1, the V gene TRBV7-9; D uncertain. The CDR3 loop spans 13 amino acids. Looked up from germline, CDR1 is SEHNR and CDR2 is FQNEAQ (reference sequence). V lost 3 bases, J lost 4 bases, and 9 bases lay in between. CDR3 DNA: TGTGCCAGCAGCTTTAGGGAGATCACTGAAGCTTTCTTT. This sequence encodes CASSFREITEAFF.

V is TRBV6-6 and J is TRBJ1-1, with 9 bases that match TRBD1. Germline CDR1 MNHNY, CDR2 SVGAGI (reference sequence). This CDR3 is 14 amino acids long. J lost 4 bases, V lost 0 bases, and 0 bases had no gene match. Here the CDR3 reads CASSYSTGGTEAFF. In DNA, the CDR3 is TGTGCCAGCAGTTACTCGACAGGGGGCACTGAAGCTTTCTTT.

The chain is built from TRBV5-1 and TRBJ1-1; tentatively, D is TRBD1 (6 bases). There are 16 residues in the CDR3. Trimming shortened V by 3 bases and J by 3 bases, and 18 bases separated the two germline ends. The germline CDR1 and CDR2 sequences are SGHRS and YFSETQ. The CDR3 coding sequence is TGCGCCAGCAGCTCCTGGGGGCTGGGCAGCCACACTGAAGCTTTCTTT. This codes for CASSSWGLGSHTEAFF.

The chain is built from TRBV9 and TRBJ1-3, with D unresolved. Germline V gives CDR1 SGDLS, CDR2 YYNGEE. Trimming took off 1 base at V and 4 bases at J, with 15 bases between the two ends. The CDR3 has 16 residues. Written as DNA, the CDR3 is TGTGCCAGCAGCGTAAGCCCATCGGGATCCGGAAACACCATATATTTT. It codes for CASSVSPSGSGNTIYF.

This clone was detected only a few times. The chain uses TRBV7-2 and TRBJ2-1, with D unresolved. This CDR3 has 16 amino acids. Germline CDR1 is SGHTA and CDR2 is FQGNSA. V lost 5 bases and J lost 0, with 14 bases in between. The CDR3 bases are TGTGCCAGCAGCCCTGATAGGCGGATCTCCTACAATGAGCAGTTCTTC. Translation gives CASSPDRRISYNEQFF. The full variable domain, with the rest looked up from reference TRBV7-2 and TRBJ2-1, is GAGVSQSPSNKVTEKGKDVELRCDPISGHTALYWYRQSLGQGLEFLIYFQGNSAPDKSGLPSDRFSAERTGGSVSTLTIQRTQQEDSAVYLCASSPDRRISYNEQFFGPGTRLTVL.

This clone was seen a handful of times. V gene TRBV19 combines with J gene TRBJ2-1; the match to TRBD2 covers 11 bases. The CDR3 is 14 residues long. The trim removed 5 bases at V and 7 bases at J, leaving 4 bases unmatched. In germline, CDR1 is LNHDA, CDR2 SQIVND (reference sequence). In nucleotides, the CDR3 is TGTGCCAGTAGTTTAGCGGGAGGGCCGAATGAGCAGTTCTTC. The encoded protein is CASSLAGGPNEQFF.

The chain recombines TRBV9 with TRBJ2-2; 10 bases match TRBD1. The J segment lost 5 bases and the V segment lost 0 bases, leaving 4 bases of the junction unmatched. The germline V gene encodes CDR1 SGDLS and CDR2 YYNGEE. This CDR3 comprises 16 residues. The CDR3 DNA sequence: TGTGCCAGCAGCGTAGTAGGGACAGGGGTAACCGGGGAGCTGTTTTTT. Its translation: CASSVVGTGVTGELFF.

The V call is TRBV29-1, the J call TRBJ1-2; 11 bases are a match to TRBD1. The junction had 6 bases not matched to a gene; V was cut back by 6 bases and J by 6 bases. This CDR3 has 13 amino acids. Germline V gene lookup returns CDR1 SQVTM and CDR2 ANQGSEA. The CDR3 DNA sequence: TGCAGCGTCGGACAGGGGGCGCCTAATGGCTACACCTTC. It yields the protein CSVGQGAPNGYTF.

In this sample, this clone turned up a few times. This chain links TRBV9 with TRBJ2-7, with TRBD1 matching 7 bases. The CDR3 runs to 14 residues. The J segment lost 0 bases and the V segment lost 3 bases, leaving 3 bases of the junction unmatched. Germline V lookup: CDR1 SGDLS, CDR2 YYNGEE. CDR3 coding DNA: TGTGCCAGCAGCGGAGGGGACAGCTCCTACGAGCAGTACTTC. Translating gives CASSGGDSSYEQYF. Complete variable domain (other parts from reference TRBV9 and TRBJ2-7): DSGVTQTPKHLITATGQRVTLRCSPRSGDLSVYWYQQSLDQGLQFLIQYYNGEERAKGNILERFSAQQFPDLHSELNLSSLELGDSALYFCASSGGDSSYEQYFGPGTRLTVT.

The chain has TRBV29-1 and TRBJ2-7; tentative D call: TRBD2 (7 bases). V dropped 7 bases and J dropped 0 bases, with 16 bases sitting between them. Germline V lookup: CDR1 SQVTM, CDR2 ANQGSEA. This CDR3 is 14 amino acids long. In DNA form, the CDR3 reads TGCAGCGCCGGACTGGGGGGGCTCTCCTACGAGCAGTACTTC. Its protein is CSAGLGGLSYEQYF.

J is TRBJ1-4 and V is TRBV10-3; perhaps TRBD1 as D (6 bases). V was cut by 10 bases and J by 5 bases, with 14 bases left in between. The CDR3 runs to 13 residues. Germline CDR1 ENHRY, CDR2 SYGVKD. The CDR3 is CATTTGPNEKLFF. CDR3 nucleotide sequence: TGTGCCACTACGACAGGACCGAATGAAAAACTGTTTTTT.

The CDR3 loop reads CASSLLAGGSGIREQFF. The CDR3 nucleotides are TGTGCCAGCAGCTTGTTGGCGGGCGGTAGCGGGATCCGTGAGCAGTTCTTC. The chain couples TRBV7-3 to TRBJ2-1, with TRBD2 identical over 8 bases. J was trimmed by 9 bases and V by 3 bases; bases with no gene match: 16. The CDR3 length is 17 residues. The germline V gene encodes CDR1 SGHTA and CDR2 FQGTGA.

This chain links TRBV19 with TRBJ2-7, with D possibly TRBD1 on 5 matching bases. Germline CDR1 and CDR2: LNHDA and SQIVND (reference sequence). CDR3 size: 12 residues. Trimming cost V 3 bases and J 4 bases, with 7 bases left between them. The DNA for the CDR3 is TGTGCCAGTAGTATCCAGGGTTACGAGCAGTACTTC. Protein: CASSIQGYEQYF.

This clone was seen a few times. The genes are TRBV27 and TRBJ1-1; unclear D gene. CDR1 and CDR2 (germline): MNHEY, SMNVEV (reference sequence). Trimming took 5 bases from V and 0 from J, leaving 13 bases between them. The CDR3 is 15 residues long. As DNA, the CDR3 is TGTGCCAGCAGTCGAGAGAGAGGGTTGAACACTGAAGCTTTCTTT. Protein: CASSRERGLNTEAFF.

As to this clone: A read error may produce the germline difference seen at one junction end. The chain employs TRBV7-9 and TRBJ1-2; D unresolved. Germline CDR1 and CDR2: SEHNR and FQNEAQ (reference sequence). The CDR3 length is 12 residues. CDR3 residues: CASSLAWAVSHF. The DNA for the CDR3 is TGTGCCAGCAGCTTAGCTTGGGCAGTTTCGCATTTC.

In this sample, this clone turned up once. V and J are TRBV4-1 and TRBJ2-7, with D perhaps TRBD1 (6 bases). Trimming pared 1 base from V and 4 bases from J, leaving 14 bases between. This CDR3 contains 15 residues. The V gene's germline CDR1 is MGHRA and CDR2 YSYEKL. The CDR3 DNA follows: TGCGCCAGCAGCCAAGGAAGTCAACAGGGTTACGAGCAGTACTTC. Its protein product is CASSQGSQQGYEQYF.

The chain recombines TRBV6-5 with TRBJ1-6; D unresolved. In germline, CDR1 is MNHEY, CDR2 SVGAGI. Trimming took 2 bases from V and 7 from J, leaving 9 bases between them. The CDR3 sequence is 14 residues long. The CDR3 DNA is TGTGCCAGCAGTTACCGGGAAAGAAATTCACCCCTCCACTTT. As protein: CASSYRERNSPLHF.

The rearrangement joins TRBV29-1 to TRBJ2-2, with TRBD2 matching over 8 bases. The CDR3 consists of 13 residues. V shed 8 bases and J 4 bases; nucleotides not matched to a gene: 6. Germline assignment: CDR1 SQVTM and CDR2 ANQGSEA. CDR3 in amino acids: CSSREGVTGELFF. In DNA form, the CDR3 reads TGCAGCAGCCGGGAGGGGGTCACCGGGGAGCTGTTTTTT.

The V gene is TRBV28, the J gene TRBJ2-3; D call uncertain. Per the germline V gene, CDR1 is MDHEN and CDR2 is SYDVKM. The CDR3 is 13 amino acids. Trimming cost V 3 bases and J 2 bases, with 6 bases left between them. The CDR3 region is CASSLGNTDTQYF. Written as DNA, the CDR3 is TGTGCCAGCAGTTTGGGCAACACAGATACGCAGTATTTT.

The CDR3 protein is CASSLGGQGAIQPQHF. CDR3 DNA sequence: TGTGCCAGCAGCTTAGGCGGACAGGGGGCAATCCAGCCCCAGCATTTT. The chain uses TRBV13 and TRBJ1-5; 11 nucleotides line up with TRBD1. CDR3 length equals 16 residues. CDR1 and CDR2 from the germline V gene are PRHDT and FYEKMQ (reference sequence). The J segment lost 7 bases and the V segment lost 0 bases, leaving 5 bases of the junction unmatched.